The 25 T cell receptor beta chains presented below share a single source sample, sequenced in a study of blood T cell repertoires in COVID-19. The data were produced by immunoSEQ multiplex PCR, yet TCRdb's version contains in-frame clones alone and is incomplete. The sample has some 18,000 clones, approximately 91% seen once. Sequencing was done on a sample of peripheral blood. Receptor source: a human donor in a cohort sampled during active COVID-19.

The chain recombines TRBV7-2 with TRBJ2-7, with TRBD1 as a possible D gene (6 bases). The CDR3 covers 13 residues. Germline CDR1 and CDR2: SGHTA and FQGNSA. Trimming left V 4 bases short and J 7 bases short, with 14 bases between. In nucleotides, the CDR3 is TGTGCCAGCAGCTCTACAGGGCTCGGGGAGCAGTACTTC. Its translation is CASSSTGLGEQYF.

This clone has just one count. The chain links TRBV9 to TRBJ2-7, with D perhaps matching TRBD2 (6 bases). The CDR3 has 14 residues. Germline V gene sequence: CDR1 SGDLS, CDR2 YYNGEE. V was cut by 0 bases and J by 3 bases, with 10 bases left in between. The CDR3 DNA reads TGTGCCAGCAGCGTAGCGGGGGAGCTCTACGAGCAGTACTTC. Protein product: CASSVAGELYEQYF.

This clone was seen more than once but under ten times. The chain couples TRBV7-9 to TRBJ2-7, with D possibly being TRBD1 (6 bases). The CDR3 runs 14 residues. V was pared by 5 bases and J by 4 bases, with 15 bases between. Germline lookup yields CDR1 SEHNR and CDR2 FQNEAQ (reference sequence). The CDR3: CASSQDLRGYEQYF. The CDR3 nucleotides are TGTGCCAGCAGCCAAGACCTGAGGGGGTACGAGCAGTACTTC.

The DNA of the CDR3 is TGCACCAGCAGCCAAGTCTTTCGGGCGAACACCGGGGAGCTGTTTTTT. Its translation is CTSSQVFRANTGELFF. This sequence joins TRBV1 and TRBJ2-2; TRBD2, the table's D call, was not compared with the DNA. TRBV1 is marked as a pseudogene. The CDR3 totals 16 residues.

This clone was seen only once. The V gene is TRBV7-3, the J gene TRBJ2-3; TRBD2 agrees at 10 bases. Germline V CDR1 and CDR2: SGHTA, FQGTGA. This CDR3 contains 15 residues. The V gene end was trimmed by 3 bases and the J gene end by 1 base; junction bases not matched to a gene: 1. CDR3 bases: TGTGCCAGCAGCTTGCTAGCGGGGGGCACAGATACGCAGTATTTT. It specifies CASSLLAGGTDTQYF.

This chain joins TRBV19 and TRBJ2-7, with D possibly TRBD2 on 5 matching bases. The germline V gene has CDR1 LNHDA and CDR2 SQIVND (reference sequence). The CDR3 runs 16 residues. Trimming stripped 5 bases from V and 6 bases from J, with 23 bases between. The CDR3 DNA is TGTGCCAGTAGTGCCGGGGTGGCCCTCCAGTGGGTCGAGCAGTACTTC. Translating it yields CASSAGVALQWVEQYF.

The chain uses TRBV5-1 and TRBJ2-1, with TRBD2 as a possible D gene (6 bases). This CDR3 spans 19 amino acids. The V gene's germline CDR1 is SGHRS and CDR2 YFSETQ. Trimming removed 4 bases from V and 0 bases from J, with 23 bases in between. For the CDR3, the DNA is TGCGCCAGCAGCCAACCTCGGCGGGATGCGGGGAGCTCCTACAATGAGCAGTTCTTC. It specifies CASSQPRRDAGSSYNEQFF.

This chain connects TRBV5-6 to TRBJ2-1; D unresolved. V was clipped by 2 bases and J by 5 bases, with 17 bases between them. Germline V gene data show CDR1 as SGHDT and CDR2 as YYEEEE. This CDR3 region has 16 residues. CDR3 nucleotide sequence: TGTGCCAGCAGCTTCATGATAGTCTCTGATAACAATGAGCAGTTCTTC. The encoded protein is CASSFMIVSDNNEQFF.

CDR3 in amino acids: CASSPQGTYEQYF. The CDR3 bases are TGTGCCAGTAGTCCCCAGGGCACCTACGAGCAGTACTTC. The genes are TRBV19 and TRBJ2-7, with D maybe TRBD1 (5 bases). Per the germline V gene, CDR1 is LNHDA and CDR2 is SQIVND (reference sequence). V lost 5 bases to trimming and J lost 2 bases, with 10 bases between them. The CDR3 consists of 13 residues.

The V and J genes are TRBV9 and TRBJ1-6, with unresolved D. Germline CDR1 and CDR2: SGDLS and YYNGEE. This CDR3 is 15 amino acids long. The V end lost 0 bases, the J end lost 10 bases, and 14 bases lay between the germline ends. CDR3 sequence reads: CASSVEVAHGSPLHF. The DNA for the CDR3 is TGTGCCAGCAGCGTAGAAGTGGCCCACGGGTCACCCCTCCACTTT.

The rearrangement links TRBV29-1 to TRBJ2-7, with 10 bases that match TRBD1. The CDR3 has 15 amino acids. CDR1 and CDR2 from the germline V gene are SQVTM and ANQGSEA. With 0 bases clipped from V and 6 bases from J, the junction kept 8 bases outside the gene matches. CDR3 DNA: TGCAGCGTTGAAGATCGGGGACAGGGGATGCGCGAGCAGTACTTC. Its translation: CSVEDRGQGMREQYF.

The chain is built from TRBV9 and TRBJ2-7; possible D gene TRBD1, 6 bases. This CDR3 spans 15 amino acids. Looked up from germline, CDR1 is SGDLS and CDR2 is YYNGEE. Trimming removed 0 bases from V and 2 bases from J, with 12 bases in between. This CDR3 is CASSVGTDPTYEQYF. The CDR3, as DNA: TGTGCCAGCAGCGTAGGGACAGACCCTACCTACGAGCAGTACTTC.

The genes are TRBV3-1 (or the pseudogene TRBV3-2) and TRBJ2-4, with D maybe TRBD2 (7 bases). The CDR3 covers 16 residues. Germline V CDR1 and CDR2: LGHDT, YNNKEL (reference sequence). The V end was cut by 3 bases, the J end by 2 bases, with 14 bases between. In nucleotides, the CDR3 is TGTGCCAGCAGCCACCGGGGGGCCCGAACCAAAAACATTCAGTACTTC. Its translation: CASSHRGARTKNIQYF.

The gene calls are TRBV5-1 and TRBJ2-1, with a tentative D call TRBD2 (5 bases). The length of the CDR3 is 14 residues. Trimming removed 0 bases at V and 9 bases at J, with 13 bases between. Germline CDR1 is SGHRS and CDR2 is YFSETQ. CDR3 nucleotides: TGCGCCAGCAGCTTGGCGGCTAGCAATGGTGAGCAGTTCTTC. Encoded protein: CASSLAASNGEQFF.

The genes are TRBV6-5 and TRBJ2-3; perhaps TRBD2 as D (6 bases). Per germline, CDR1 MNHEY and CDR2 SVGAGI. V lost 6 bases to trimming and J lost 2 bases, with 15 bases between them. There are 15 residues in the CDR3. Here the CDR3 DNA reads TGTGCCAGCAGGGGTAGCGGAAGCTCCACAGATACGCAGTATTTT. Amino acids: CASRGSGSSTDTQYF.

The chain has TRBV5-1 and TRBJ2-3, with 9 bases that match TRBD2. V was clipped by 0 bases and J by 4 bases; unmatched bases: 3. CDR1 and CDR2 (germline): SGHRS, YFSETQ. The CDR3 has 15 residues. Here the CDR3 reads CASSLDLAGSDTQYF. CDR3 DNA: TGCGCCAGCAGCTTGGACCTAGCGGGGTCAGATACGCAGTATTTT.

V and J are TRBV9 and TRBJ1-6; the match to TRBD1 covers 8 bases. This CDR3 contains 14 residues. Germline CDR1 SGDLS, CDR2 YYNGEE. After removal of 0 bases from V and 10 bases from J, the junction contained 3 bases not matched to a gene. The CDR3 here is CASSVGAGGSPLHF. The CDR3 bases are TGTGCCAGCAGCGTAGGCGCAGGGGGCTCACCCCTCCACTTT.

The chain joins TRBV7-9 to TRBJ2-3; D gene unclear. Germline V gives CDR1 SEHNR, CDR2 FQNEAQ (reference sequence). The CDR3 consists of 11 residues. Deletions cut 7 bases from V and 4 bases from J, with 6 bases between. The CDR3 here is CASTYSDTQYF. The CDR3 region has the DNA TGTGCCAGCACTTATTCAGATACGCAGTATTTT. Filled out from reference TRBV7-9 and TRBJ2-3, the complete variable domain reads DTGVSQNPRHKITKRGQNVTFRCDPISEHNRLYWYRQTLGQGPEFLTYFQNEAQLEKSRLLSDRFSAERPKGSFSTLEIQRTEQGDSAMYLCASTYSDTQYFGPGTRLTVL.

The chain has TRBV12-2 and TRBJ1-5; the tabulated D call, TRBD1, remains unverified against the DNA. TRBV12-2 counts as a pseudogene. The CDR3 is 17 amino acids. CDR3 sequence reads: CASRCSQGFRGNQPQHF. In DNA, the CDR3 is TGTGCAAGTCGTTGTTCTCAGGGGTTTAGGGGCAATCAGCCCCAGCATTTT.

The rearrangement uses TRBV29-1 and TRBJ2-3, with D possibly being TRBD1 (6 bases). The CDR3 is made up of 14 amino acids. Germline CDR1 reads SQVTM; CDR2 reads ANQGSEA. Trimming cost V 8 bases and J 1 base, with 16 bases left between them. The CDR3 nucleotides read TGCAGCATTGGTCCAGGGGTGGGCACAGATACGCAGTATTTT. It translates to CSIGPGVGTDTQYF.

This chain joins TRBV11-3 and TRBJ2-2; no clear D gene. The CDR3 is 14 residues long. Per germline, CDR1 SGHNT and CDR2 YENEEA. The ends were cut back, 5 bases at V and 3 bases at J, with 10 bases in the middle. The CDR3 nucleotides are TGTGCCAGCAGCCGAGGTGCGGACACCGGGGAGCTGTTTTTT. This encodes CASSRGADTGELFF.

The gene calls are TRBV6-5 and TRBJ1-4; 8 positions match TRBD1. The germline V gene encodes CDR1 MNHEY and CDR2 SVGAGI. The J segment lost 7 bases and the V segment lost 7 bases, leaving 8 bases of the junction unmatched. The CDR3 is 14 amino acids. CDR3 residues: CASNDRGVSEKLFF. DNA for the CDR3: TGTGCCAGCAACGACAGGGGAGTGAGTGAAAAACTGTTTTTT.

This clone was counted a few times. This chain uses TRBV7-2 with TRBJ1-3; D not certain. The CDR3 runs to 14 residues. V was pared by 1 base and J by 4 bases, with 8 bases between. CDR1 and CDR2 from the germline V gene are SGHTA and FQGNSA. CDR3 coding DNA: TGTGCCAGCAGCTTAGGAGGTCCCGGAAACACCATATATTTT. Encoded protein: CASSLGGPGNTIYF. Combining the CDR3 with reference TRBV7-2 and TRBJ1-3 gives the whole variable domain GAGVSQSPSNKVTEKGKDVELRCDPISGHTALYWYRQSLGQGLEFLIYFQGNSAPDKSGLPSDRFSAERTGGSVSTLTIQRTQQEDSAVYLCASSLGGPGNTIYFGEGSWLTVV.

The chain uses TRBV30 and TRBJ2-7; TRBD1 matches 9 bases. CDR1 is GTSNPN and CDR2 is SVGIG in the germline V gene (reference sequence). The CDR3 extends over 16 amino acids. The V gene end was trimmed by 4 bases and the J gene end by 4 bases; junction bases not matched to a gene: 14. CDR3 nucleotides: TGTGCCTGGAAGGACCCCCGACAGGGGGTGTCTTACGAGCAGTACTTC. Its protein product is CAWKDPRQGVSYEQYF.

V is TRBV11-2 and J is TRBJ2-7; D might be TRBD2 (5 bases). Trimming took off 1 base at V and 4 bases at J, with 17 bases between the two ends. The CDR3 sequence is 16 residues long. Germline lookup yields CDR1 SGHAT and CDR2 FQNNGV. The CDR3 DNA reads TGTGCCAGCAGCTTAGGAATAGTAGCGTCTAGGTACGAGCAGTACTTC. Protein: CASSLGIVASRYEQYF.